Sequencing of this TCR beta chain was carried out in a study of control samples from healthy donors and cancer patients. Method: immunoSEQ multiplex PCR; TCRdb's copy keeps in-frame clones and lacks some. The data hold around 180,000 clones, with approximately 92% observed a single time. The germline V gene has CDR1 LGHDT and CDR2 YNNKEL (reference sequence). The CDR3 spans 15 residues. Trimming shortened V by 1 base and J by 3 bases, and 13 bases separated the two germline ends. This TCR was sampled from a woman in her thirties or forties in good health. This chain links TRBV3-1 (or the pseudogene TRBV3-2) with TRBJ2-7; D uncertain. The sample consisted of blood. The CDR3 bases are TGTGCCAGCAGCCAAGTGACGGTGGGTGGCTACGAGCAGTACTTC. As protein: CASSQVTVGGYEQYF.